This passage covers 7 T cell receptor beta chains from one sample sequenced in a study of immune heterogeneity within non-small cell lung tumors. The starting template was genomic DNA from bulk tumor, about 600 ng per sample. Primary tumors were biopsied several times each, far apart, intraoperatively. Before undergoing curative surgery, patients had newly diagnosed non-small cell lung cancer that was untreated. TCR beta CDR3 was amplified by multiplex PCR using 32 V and 13 J primers. In TCRdb, the multiplex PCR reads were re-called with MiXCR into one record per CDR3 protein. The data show approximately 11,000 distinct CDR3 sequences, with around 21% seen just once and approximately 4% held by the top ten. Sequencing was carried out using lung tumor tissue. The origin of the receptors is a man in his sixties with non-small cell lung cancer.

This clonotype was counted a few times. Without the conserved terminal phenylalanine or tryptophan, this CDR3 likely stems from a read error. The chain joins TRBV30 to TRBJ2-1; TRBD2 aligns across 7 bases. This CDR3 comprises 15 residues. V shed 0 bases and J 4 bases; nucleotides not matched to a gene: 6. The germline V gene encodes CDR1 GTSNPN and CDR2 SVGIG (reference sequence). The CDR3 here is CAWSVWASGYNEQFL. The DNA for the CDR3 is TGTGCCTGGAGTGTATGGGCTAGCGGATACAATGAGCAGTTCTTA.

The rearrangement uses TRBV6-1 and TRBJ1-5; D is perhaps TRBD1 (5 bases). The V gene lost 7 bases and the J gene lost 7 bases, with 17 bases spanning the gap. The CDR3 contains 14 residues. In germline, CDR1 is MNHNS, CDR2 SASEGT. CDR3 DNA sequence: TGTGCCAGCACCCTTGGCCAGGGTATGCAGCCCCAGCATTTT. This sequence encodes CASTLGQGMQPQHF.

The genes are TRBV6-4 and TRBJ2-1, with TRBD2 matching 9 bases. This CDR3 region has 17 residues. Germline trimming cut 6 bases from V and 8 bases from J; bases unmatched to any gene: 17. CDR1 is MRHNA and CDR2 is SNTAGT in the germline V gene. The CDR3 sequence: CASRGTGWREGRDEQFF. In DNA form, the CDR3 reads TGTGCCAGCAGAGGAACAGGGTGGCGGGAGGGCAGGGATGAGCAGTTCTTC.

This clonotype was observed a handful of times. J is TRBJ2-5 and V is TRBV28; the D is unclear. V gave up 3 bases and J gave up 1 base, with 12 bases separating them. In germline, CDR1 is MDHEN, CDR2 SYDVKM. The CDR3 has 15 residues. CDR3 sequence: CASSFLTNIQETQYF. In nucleotides, the CDR3 is TGTGCCAGCAGTTTCCTAACTAATATCCAAGAGACCCAGTACTTC. The full variable domain, rest sourced from reference TRBV28 and TRBJ2-5, is DVKVTQSSRYLVKRTGEKVFLECVQDMDHENMFWYRQDPGLGLRLIYFSYDVKMKEKGDIPEGYSVSREKKERFSLILESASTNQTSMYLCASSFLTNIQETQYFGPGTRLLVL.

The J gene is TRBJ2-2, the V gene TRBV5-1; D is uncertain. Per the germline V gene, CDR1 is SGHRS and CDR2 is YFSETQ. The CDR3 loop spans 14 amino acids. Trimming removed 1 base from V and 4 bases from J, with 8 bases in between. In nucleotides, the CDR3 is TGCGCCAGCAGCTTGACGGCACTCACCGGGGAGCTGTTTTTT. It is translated as CASSLTALTGELFF.

This clonotype has a handful of counts. The rearrangement links TRBV5-1 to TRBJ2-3; tentatively, D is TRBD1 or TRBD2 (5 bases each). There are 16 residues in the CDR3. Germline V CDR1 and CDR2: SGHRS, YFSETQ. Trimming removed 3 bases from V and 6 bases from J, with 20 bases in between. Written as DNA, the CDR3 is TGCGCCAGCAGCTCCGGGGCCTCCGTGGTGGGGGATACGCAGTATTTT. It translates to CASSSGASVVGDTQYF.

A few counts support this clonotype. The chain uses TRBV12-3 or TRBV12-4 and TRBJ2-5; D gene ambiguous. Trimming cost V 3 bases and J 1 base, with 18 bases left between them. This CDR3 has 17 amino acids. CDR3 loop: CASSFSLGGGPQETQYF. CDR3 in DNA: TGTGCCAGCAGTTTTTCCCTAGGTGGCGGACCCCAAGAGACCCAGTACTTC.